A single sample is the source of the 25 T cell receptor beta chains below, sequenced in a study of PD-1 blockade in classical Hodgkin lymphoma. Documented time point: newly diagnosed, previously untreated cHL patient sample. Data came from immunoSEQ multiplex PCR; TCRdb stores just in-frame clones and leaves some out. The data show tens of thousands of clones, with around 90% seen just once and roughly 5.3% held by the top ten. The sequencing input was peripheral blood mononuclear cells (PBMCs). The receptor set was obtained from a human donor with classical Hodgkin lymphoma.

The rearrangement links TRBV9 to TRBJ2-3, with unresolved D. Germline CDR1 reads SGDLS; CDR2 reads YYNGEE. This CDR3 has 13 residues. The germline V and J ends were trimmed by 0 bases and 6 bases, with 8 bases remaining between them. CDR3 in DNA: TGTGCCAGCAGCGTAGACCTGTTCGATACGCAGTATTTT. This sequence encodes CASSVDLFDTQYF.

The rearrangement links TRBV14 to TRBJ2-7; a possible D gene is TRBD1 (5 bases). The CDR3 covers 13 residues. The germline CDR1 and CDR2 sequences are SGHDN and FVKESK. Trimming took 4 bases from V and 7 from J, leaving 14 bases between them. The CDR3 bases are TGTGCCAGCAGCCTAGGGGCTAGATGGGAGCAGTACTTC. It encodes CASSLGARWEQYF.

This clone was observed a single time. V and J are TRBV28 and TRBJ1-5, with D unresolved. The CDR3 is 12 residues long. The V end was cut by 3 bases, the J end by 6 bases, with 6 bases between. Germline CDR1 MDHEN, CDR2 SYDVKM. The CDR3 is CASSFGSQPQHF. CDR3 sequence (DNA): TGTGCCAGCAGTTTCGGCAGTCAGCCCCAGCATTTT.

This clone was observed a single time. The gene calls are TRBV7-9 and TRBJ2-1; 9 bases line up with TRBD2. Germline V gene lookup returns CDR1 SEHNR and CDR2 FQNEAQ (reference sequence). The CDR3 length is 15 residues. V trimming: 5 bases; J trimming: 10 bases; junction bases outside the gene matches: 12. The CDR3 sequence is CASSETSGTLLEQFF. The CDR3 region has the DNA TGTGCCAGCAGCGAGACTAGCGGAACCCTGTTAGAGCAGTTCTTC. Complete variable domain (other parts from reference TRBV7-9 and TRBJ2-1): DTGVSQNPRHKITKRGQNVTFRCDPISEHNRLYWYRQTLGQGPEFLTYFQNEAQLEKSRLLSDRFSAERPKGSFSTLEIQRTEQGDSAMYLCASSETSGTLLEQFFGPGTRLTVL.

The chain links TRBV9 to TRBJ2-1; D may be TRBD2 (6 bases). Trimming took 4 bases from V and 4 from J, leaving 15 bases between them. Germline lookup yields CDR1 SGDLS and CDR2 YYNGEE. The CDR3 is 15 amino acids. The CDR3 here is CASSPVGSGYNEQFF. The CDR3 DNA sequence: TGTGCCAGCAGCCCAGTGGGTAGCGGATACAATGAGCAGTTCTTC.

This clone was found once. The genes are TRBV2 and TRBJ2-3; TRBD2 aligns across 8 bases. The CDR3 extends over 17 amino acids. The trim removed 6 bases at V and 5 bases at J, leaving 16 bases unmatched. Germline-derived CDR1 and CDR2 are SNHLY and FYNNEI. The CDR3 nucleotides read TGTGCCAGCAGGAGGTGGGGGGTCACTAGCGGACTAGATACGCAGTATTTT. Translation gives CASRRWGVTSGLDTQYF.

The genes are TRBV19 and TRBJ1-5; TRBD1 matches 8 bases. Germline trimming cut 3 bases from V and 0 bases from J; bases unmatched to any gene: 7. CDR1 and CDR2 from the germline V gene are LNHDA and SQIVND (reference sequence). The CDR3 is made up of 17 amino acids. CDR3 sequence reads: CASSMGQGQDSNQPQHF. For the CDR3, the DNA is TGTGCCAGTAGTATGGGGCAGGGACAGGATAGCAATCAGCCCCAGCATTTT. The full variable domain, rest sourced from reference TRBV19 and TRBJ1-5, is DGGITQSPKYLFRKEGQNVTLSCEQNLNHDAMYWYRQDPGQGLRLIYYSQIVNDFQKGDIAEGYSVSREKKESFPLTVTSAQKNPTAFYLCASSMGQGQDSNQPQHFGDGTRLSIL.

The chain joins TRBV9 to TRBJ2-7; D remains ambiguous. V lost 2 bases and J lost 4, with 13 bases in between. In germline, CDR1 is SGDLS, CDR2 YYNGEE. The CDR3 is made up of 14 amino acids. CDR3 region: CASSVWLESYEQYF. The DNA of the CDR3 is TGTGCCAGCAGCGTTTGGCTAGAGAGTTACGAGCAGTACTTC.

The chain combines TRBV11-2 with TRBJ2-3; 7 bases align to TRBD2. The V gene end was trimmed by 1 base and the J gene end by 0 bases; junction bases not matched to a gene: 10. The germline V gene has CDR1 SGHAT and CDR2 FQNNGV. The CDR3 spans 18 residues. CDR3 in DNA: TGTGCCAGCAGCTTAGCCCCTCTTAGCGGGTTAAGCACAGATACGCAGTATTTT. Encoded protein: CASSLAPLSGLSTDTQYF. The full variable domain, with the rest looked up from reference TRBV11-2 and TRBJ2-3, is EAGVAQSPRYKIIEKRQSVAFWCNPISGHATLYWYQQILGQGPKLLIQFQNNGVVDDSQLPKDRFSAERLKGVDSTLKIQPAKLEDSAVYLCASSLAPLSGLSTDTQYFGPGTRLTVL.

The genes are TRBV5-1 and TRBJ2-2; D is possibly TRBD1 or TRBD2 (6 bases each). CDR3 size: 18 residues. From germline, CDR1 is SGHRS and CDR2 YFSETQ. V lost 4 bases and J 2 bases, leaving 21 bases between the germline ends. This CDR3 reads CASSRLGAAGKNTGELFF. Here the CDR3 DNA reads TGCGCCAGCAGCCGTTTGGGGGCGGCGGGGAAAAACACCGGGGAGCTGTTTTTT.

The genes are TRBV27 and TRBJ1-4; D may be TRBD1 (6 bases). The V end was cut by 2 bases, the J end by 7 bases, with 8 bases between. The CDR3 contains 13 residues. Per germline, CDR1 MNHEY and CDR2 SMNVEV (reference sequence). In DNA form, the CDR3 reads TGTGCCAGCAGTTTAAGGGGGATTGAAAAACTGTTTTTT. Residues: CASSLRGIEKLFF.

CDR3 amino acids: CASSLGGQPQHF. The CDR3 DNA reads TGTGCCAGCAGCTTAGGTGGACAGCCCCAGCATTTT. This chain connects TRBV7-8 to TRBJ1-5; D is unresolved. This CDR3 is built from 12 residues. V was shortened by 1 base and J by 7 bases, with 5 bases between the two germline ends. The germline CDR1 and CDR2 sequences are SGHVS and FQNEAQ.

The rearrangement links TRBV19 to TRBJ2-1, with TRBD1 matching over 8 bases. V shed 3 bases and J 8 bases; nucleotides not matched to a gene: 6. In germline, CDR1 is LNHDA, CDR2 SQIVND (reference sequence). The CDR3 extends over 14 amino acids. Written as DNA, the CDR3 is TGTGCCAGTAGTATGGCCAGGGGGCACGATGAGCAGTTCTTC. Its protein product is CASSMARGHDEQFF. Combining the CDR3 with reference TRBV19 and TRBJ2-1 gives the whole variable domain DGGITQSPKYLFRKEGQNVTLSCEQNLNHDAMYWYRQDPGQGLRLIYYSQIVNDFQKGDIAEGYSVSREKKESFPLTVTSAQKNPTAFYLCASSMARGHDEQFFGPGTRLTVL.

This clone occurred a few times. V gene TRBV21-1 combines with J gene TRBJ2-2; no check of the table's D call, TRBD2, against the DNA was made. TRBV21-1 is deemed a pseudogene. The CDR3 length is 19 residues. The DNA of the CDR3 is TGTGCCAGCAGCGGGCCGGGACTAGCGGGAGGGCCGGTCACCGGGGAGCTGTTTTTT. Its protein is CASSGPGLAGGPVTGELFF.

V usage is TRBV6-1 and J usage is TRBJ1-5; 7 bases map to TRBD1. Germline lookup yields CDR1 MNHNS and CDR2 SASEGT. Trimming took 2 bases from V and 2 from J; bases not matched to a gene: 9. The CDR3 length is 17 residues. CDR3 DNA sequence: TGTGCCAGCAGTGAACTTACAGGGGTAGGCGGCAATCAGCCCCAGCATTTT. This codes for CASSELTGVGGNQPQHF.

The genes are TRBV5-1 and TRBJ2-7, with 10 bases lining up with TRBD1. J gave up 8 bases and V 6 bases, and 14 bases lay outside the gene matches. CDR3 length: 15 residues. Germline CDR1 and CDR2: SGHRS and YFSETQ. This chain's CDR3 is CASTPTTTGGAQQYF. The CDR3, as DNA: TGCGCCAGCACCCCGACAACGACAGGGGGCGCGCAGCAGTACTTC.

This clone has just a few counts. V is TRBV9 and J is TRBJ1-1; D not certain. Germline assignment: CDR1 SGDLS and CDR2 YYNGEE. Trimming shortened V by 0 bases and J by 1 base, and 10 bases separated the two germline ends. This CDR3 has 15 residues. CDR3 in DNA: TGTGCCAGCAGCGTAGGAACAGTCGCGAACACTGAAGCTTTCTTT. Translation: CASSVGTVANTEAFF.

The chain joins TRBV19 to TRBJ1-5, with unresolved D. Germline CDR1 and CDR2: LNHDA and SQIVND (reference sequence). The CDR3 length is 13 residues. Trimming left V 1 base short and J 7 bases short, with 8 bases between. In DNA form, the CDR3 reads TGTGCCAGTAGTATAGCCGCACGGCAGCCCCAGCATTTT. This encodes CASSIAARQPQHF.

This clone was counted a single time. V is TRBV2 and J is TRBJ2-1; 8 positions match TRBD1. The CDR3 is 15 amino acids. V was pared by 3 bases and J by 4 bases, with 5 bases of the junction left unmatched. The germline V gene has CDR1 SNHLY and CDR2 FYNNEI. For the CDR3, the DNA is TGTGCCAGCAGTGATCGACAGGGGCGATACAATGAGCAGTTCTTC. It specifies CASSDRQGRYNEQFF.

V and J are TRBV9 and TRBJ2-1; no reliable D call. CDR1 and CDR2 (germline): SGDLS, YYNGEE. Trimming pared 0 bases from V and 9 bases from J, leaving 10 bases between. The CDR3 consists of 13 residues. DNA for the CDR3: TGTGCCAGCAGCGTAGTGGTTGGTGTTGAGCAGTTCTTC. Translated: CASSVVVGVEQFF.

The CDR3 loop is CASSSGVSYEQYV. The DNA for the CDR3 is TGTGCCAGCAGTTCGGGGGTCTCCTACGAGCAGTACGTC. This chain connects TRBV28 to TRBJ2-7; D possibly corresponds to TRBD2 (6 bases). Between the trimmed V and J ends, which lost 4 bases and 0 bases, there was a span of 7 bases. The length of the CDR3 is 13 residues. Germline CDR1 reads MDHEN; CDR2 reads SYDVKM.

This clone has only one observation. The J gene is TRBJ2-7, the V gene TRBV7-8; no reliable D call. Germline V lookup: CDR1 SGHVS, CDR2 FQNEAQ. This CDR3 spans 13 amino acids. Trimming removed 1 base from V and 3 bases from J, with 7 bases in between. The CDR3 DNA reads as TGTGCCAGCAGCTTAGATGGGTACTACGAGCAGTACGTC. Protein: CASSLDGYYEQYV.

CDR3 residues: CASSILPGQGAFF. The CDR3 DNA reads as TGTGCCAGCAGCATACTTCCGGGACAGGGAGCTTTCTTT. The chain recombines TRBV7-2 with TRBJ1-1; 9 bases are shared with TRBD1. V dropped 5 bases and J dropped 10; count of bases not matched to a gene: 8. CDR1 SGHTA and CDR2 FQGNSA come from the germline V gene. The CDR3 spans 13 residues.

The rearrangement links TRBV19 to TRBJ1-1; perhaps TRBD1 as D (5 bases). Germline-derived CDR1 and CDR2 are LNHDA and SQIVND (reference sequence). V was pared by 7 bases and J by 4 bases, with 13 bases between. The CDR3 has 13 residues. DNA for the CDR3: TGTGCCAGTACCACGGCCGGGGGCACTGAAGCTTTCTTT. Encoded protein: CASTTAGGTEAFF.

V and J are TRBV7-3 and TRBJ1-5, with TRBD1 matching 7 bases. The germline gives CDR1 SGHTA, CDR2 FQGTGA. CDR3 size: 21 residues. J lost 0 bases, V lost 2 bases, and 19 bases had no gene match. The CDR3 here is CASSLHHQGQSIEYSNQPQHF. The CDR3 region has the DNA TGTGCCAGCAGCTTACACCACCAGGGACAGAGTATTGAATATAGCAATCAGCCCCAGCATTTT. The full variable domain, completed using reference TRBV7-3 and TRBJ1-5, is GAGVSQTPSNKVTEKGKYVELRCDPISGHTALYWYRQSLGQGPEFLIYFQGTGAADDSGLPNDRFFAVRPEGSVSTLKIQRTERGDSAVYLCASSLHHQGQSIEYSNQPQHFGDGTRLSIL.